The 25 T cell receptor beta chains presented below share a single source sample, sequenced in a study of T cell changes during pregnancy in multiple sclerosis. This table comes from immunoSEQ multiplex PCR, and its TCRdb copy is limited to in-frame clones, with some not included. In the table there are around 58,000 clones, 91% of which are singletons. The sample was CD4+ T cells from peripheral blood mononuclear cells, taken after pregnancy. The origin of the receptors is a female donor in good health, enrolled as a control in a pregnancy study.

This sequence joins TRBV10-3 and TRBJ1-2, with 9 bases that match TRBD1. The CDR3 sequence is 15 residues long. CDR1 and CDR2 from the germline V gene are ENHRY and SYGVKD. V lost 7 bases to trimming and J lost 5 bases; unmatched junction nucleotides: 11. CDR3 residues: CAITVDGTGWYGYTF. DNA for the CDR3: TGTGCCATCACCGTGGATGGGACAGGGTGGTATGGCTACACCTTC.

The rearrangement uses TRBV5-4 and TRBJ2-3; possible D gene TRBD2, 6 bases. CDR1 and CDR2 (germline): SGHNT, YYREEE (reference sequence). V was pared by 0 bases and J by 5 bases, with 13 bases between. The CDR3 consists of 15 residues. CDR3 DNA: TGTGCCAGCAGCTTGGCTGGGGGGATGGGAGATACGCAGTATTTT. The encoded protein is CASSLAGGMGDTQYF.

This clone was observed a single time. The chain has TRBV11-3 and TRBJ2-5, with TRBD1 matching 10 bases. This CDR3 comprises 15 residues. Germline V gene lookup returns CDR1 SGHNT and CDR2 YENEEA. V was clipped by 1 base and J by 5 bases; unmatched bases: 4. The CDR3, as DNA: TGTGCCAGCAGCTTAGCGACAGGGGGCGGGGAGACCCAGTACTTC. Protein sequence: CASSLATGGGETQYF.

This clone was seen a single time. The chain joins TRBV19 to TRBJ1-5; TRBD1 aligns across 7 bases. The CDR3 sequence is 13 residues long. V shed 7 bases and J 4 bases; nucleotides not matched to a gene: 4. Germline CDR1 reads LNHDA; CDR2 reads SQIVND (reference sequence). CDR3 amino acids: CASTETGNQPQHF. The CDR3 bases are TGTGCCAGTACCGAGACAGGGAATCAGCCCCAGCATTTT.

This chain joins TRBV5-1 and TRBJ1-2; no definite D call. Trimming pared 4 bases from V and 2 bases from J, leaving 15 bases between. CDR1 SGHRS and CDR2 YFSETQ come from the germline V gene. CDR3 length: 15 amino acids. CDR3 DNA: TGCGCCAGCAGCCTAGATCCGGGAACCAACTATGGCTACACCTTC. Its translation: CASSLDPGTNYGYTF.

This chain connects TRBV29-1 to TRBJ2-3; perhaps TRBD1 as D (8 bases). Germline V gives CDR1 SQVTM, CDR2 ANQGSEA. This CDR3 region has 17 residues. V lost 6 bases, J lost 4 bases, and 26 bases lay in between. The CDR3: CSVGEGRGPGAADTQYF. The DNA of the CDR3 is TGCAGCGTGGGGGAGGGCAGGGGGCCGGGGGCGGCAGATACGCAGTATTTT.

The chain uses TRBV9 and TRBJ1-1; D unclear. Looked up from germline, CDR1 is SGDLS and CDR2 is YYNGEE. This CDR3 has 13 amino acids. Between the trimmed V and J ends, which lost 0 bases and 8 bases, there was a span of 11 bases. DNA for the CDR3: TGTGCCAGCAGCGTAGCTACGGCGGGGGAAGCTTTCTTT. It translates to CASSVATAGEAFF.

CDR3 DNA: TGTGCCAGCAGCTTTCCAGACGGACAGGGTTCAGGCTACACCTTC. Protein: CASSFPDGQGSGYTF. The rearrangement uses TRBV5-4 and TRBJ1-2; 8 nucleotides agree with TRBD1. Trimming removed 2 bases from V and 8 bases from J; junction bases left unmatched: 11. The CDR3 is 15 residues long. Per the germline V gene, CDR1 is SGHNT and CDR2 is YYREEE (reference sequence).

V gene TRBV9 combines with J gene TRBJ1-1; tentative D call: TRBD1 (5 bases). Germline V gives CDR1 SGDLS, CDR2 YYNGEE. The CDR3 consists of 14 residues. Trimming cost V 3 bases and J 5 bases, with 14 bases left between them. CDR3 nucleotide sequence: TGTGCCAGCAGCGAGGGGTTCGCGGGGACTGAAGCTTTCTTT. Its translation is CASSEGFAGTEAFF.

The V call is TRBV6-5, the J call TRBJ1-2; 9 positions agree with TRBD1. After removal of 5 bases from V and 7 bases from J, the junction contained 5 bases not matched to a gene. This CDR3 comprises 13 residues. From germline, CDR1 is MNHEY and CDR2 SVGAGI. This chain's CDR3 is CASSRTGEGGYTF. The CDR3, as DNA: TGTGCCAGCAGTCGGACAGGGGAGGGTGGCTACACCTTC.

J is TRBJ1-5 and V is TRBV19; D perhaps matches TRBD1 (6 bases). Germline CDR1 is LNHDA and CDR2 is SQIVND (reference sequence). Trimming cost V 3 bases and J 6 bases, with 18 bases left between them. The CDR3 spans 16 residues. DNA of the CDR3: TGTGCCAGTAGTATCCTCGATGGCACAGGGCGTCAGCCCCAGCATTTT. Its translation is CASSILDGTGRQPQHF.

This sequence joins TRBV2 and TRBJ2-7; D might be TRBD1 (6 bases). V was clipped by 4 bases and J by 3 bases, with 10 bases between them. The CDR3 has 13 residues. Looked up from germline, CDR1 is SNHLY and CDR2 is FYNNEI. In DNA form, the CDR3 reads TGTGCCAGCAGTGGGGACACGAGCTACGAGCAGTACTTC. This gives the protein CASSGDTSYEQYF.

The gene calls are TRBV4-2 and TRBJ2-1, with no clear D. Trimming took off 0 bases at V and 0 bases at J, with 15 bases between the two ends. The germline gives CDR1 LGHNA, CDR2 YNFKEQ. CDR3 length: 18 residues. The CDR3: CASSQDLSLPSSYNEQFF. CDR3 DNA sequence: TGTGCCAGCAGCCAAGATTTGAGCCTCCCGAGCTCCTACAATGAGCAGTTCTTC.

The chain recombines TRBV7-8 with TRBJ1-1; TRBD1 is a possible D gene (5 bases). In germline, CDR1 is SGHVS, CDR2 FQNEAQ. Trimming took off 7 bases at V and 0 bases at J, with 15 bases between the two ends. CDR3 length: 15 amino acids. The chain's CDR3 is CASNGQGLLNTEAFF. CDR3 coding DNA: TGTGCCAGCAACGGTCAGGGACTCCTGAACACTGAAGCTTTCTTT.

The rearrangement joins TRBV6-1 to TRBJ1-1; D may be TRBD1 (5 bases). The V gene's germline CDR1 is MNHNS and CDR2 SASEGT. The CDR3 covers 14 residues. Trimming cost V 7 bases and J 3 bases, with 15 bases left between them. Written as DNA, the CDR3 is TGTGCCAGCACCCCAGGGCGTAGGGACACTGAAGCTTTCTTT. Its translation: CASTPGRRDTEAFF.

V usage is TRBV4-2 and J usage is TRBJ1-2; 10 positions agree with TRBD1. The CDR3 runs to 15 residues. Germline values: CDR1 LGHNA, CDR2 YNFKEQ. Germline trimming cut 1 base from V and 4 bases from J; bases unmatched to any gene: 3. This chain's CDR3 is CASSQAGTGVYGYTF. CDR3 DNA sequence: TGTGCCAGCAGCCAAGCCGGGACAGGGGTCTATGGCTACACCTTC.

This clone was seen only once. CDR3 in DNA: TGTGCCAGCAGCCAGTCTCGCCTTGCTGAGCAGTTCTTC. Its translation: CASSQSRLAEQFF. The chain employs TRBV5-6 and TRBJ2-1; D gene uncertain. The CDR3 loop spans 13 amino acids. Trimming left V 4 bases short and J 9 bases short, with 14 bases between. Germline lookup yields CDR1 SGHDT and CDR2 YYEEEE.

The gene calls are TRBV4-1 and TRBJ1-5; D is perhaps TRBD1 (5 bases). Trimming cost V 1 base and J 9 bases, with 16 bases left between them. The CDR3 has 15 residues. Germline V lookup: CDR1 MGHRA, CDR2 YSYEKL. As DNA, the CDR3 is TGCGCCAGCAGCCAAGGGGAGGGGTCACACCGGCCCCAGCATTTT. Its translation is CASSQGEGSHRPQHF.

This chain links TRBV5-6 with TRBJ1-3; D unresolved. V lost 4 bases and J lost 0, with 11 bases in between. This CDR3 is 15 amino acids long. Germline V lookup: CDR1 SGHDT, CDR2 YYEEEE. As DNA, the CDR3 is TGTGCCAGCAGCAGGGAGCGTGCCTCTGGAAACACCATATATTTT. Translating gives CASSRERASGNTIYF.

This rearrangement joins TRBV5-1 to TRBJ2-7, with 7 bases that match TRBD2. V lost 7 bases and J lost 7; bases outside the gene matches: 5. Germline V lookup: CDR1 SGHRS, CDR2 YFSETQ. This CDR3 is 11 amino acids long. The CDR3 coding sequence is TGCGCCAGCGGAGCGGGGAAGGAGCAGTACTTC. Translation gives CASGAGKEQYF.

The table lists this clone with a few counts. DNA of the CDR3: TGTGCCAGCAGCTTAGATGTAGGGGGCGAGCAGTTCTTC. Amino acids: CASSLDVGGEQFF. J is TRBJ2-1 and V is TRBV11-3, with TRBD1 matching 7 bases. This CDR3 has 13 residues. V shed 0 bases and J 10 bases; nucleotides not matched to a gene: 3. Germline assignment: CDR1 SGHNT and CDR2 YENEEA.

The chain combines TRBV15 with TRBJ1-4; TRBD1 matches 7 bases. The CDR3 contains 16 residues. Germline assignment: CDR1 LNHNV and CDR2 YYDKDF (reference sequence). V was pared by 0 bases and J by 5 bases, with 6 bases of the junction left unmatched. The CDR3 nucleotides read TGTGCCACCAGCAGAGATCCGGGACAGACAAATGAAAAACTGTTTTTT. Its protein product is CATSRDPGQTNEKLFF.

This chain links TRBV5-1 with TRBJ2-3; 11 bases agree with TRBD2. Germline CDR1 SGHRS, CDR2 YFSETQ. The CDR3 sequence is 16 residues long. With 3 bases clipped from V and 8 bases from J, the junction kept 11 bases outside the gene matches. The CDR3 sequence: CASSYSTSGAGRTQYF. CDR3 sequence (DNA): TGCGCCAGCAGCTATTCGACTAGCGGGGCTGGTCGTACGCAGTATTTT.

V gene TRBV5-4 combines with J gene TRBJ1-4, with D possibly TRBD1 on 5 matching bases. V was clipped by 4 bases and J by 6 bases, with 10 bases between them. This CDR3 has 13 residues. Germline CDR1 is SGHNT and CDR2 is YYREEE (reference sequence). Here the CDR3 reads CASSTGTDEKLFF. The CDR3, as DNA: TGTGCCAGCAGCACCGGGACTGATGAAAAACTGTTTTTT.

With regard to this clone: This specimen includes other DNA sequences encoding the same CDR3. The chain uses TRBV7-2 and TRBJ2-3, with D uncertain. CDR3 length equals 13 residues. CDR1 SGHTA and CDR2 FQGNSA come from the germline V gene. Trimming stripped 4 bases from V and 1 base from J, with 6 bases between. CDR3 region: CASSSQGTDTQYF. Here the CDR3 DNA reads TGTGCCAGCAGCTCCCAGGGCACAGATACGCAGTATTTT.